The entry below gives a single T cell receptor (beta chain) sequence along with its context. A few counts support this clonotype. No antigen is known for it. No base-level quality is on record; no much larger clone is a single base apart. This sample is drawn from a study of spatial heterogeneity in lung cancer (dated by TCRdb to between 2018 and 2021). Notes on the research overall: Beta-chain transcripts were consistently detected in greater numbers than alpha-chain transcripts, which likely reflected higher beta-chain transcript abundance. Nonsynonymous mutation counts, determined by whole-exome sequencing of tumor tissue, were related to TCR repertoire features. Both alpha and beta chains were TCR-sequenced in samples taken at surgery, namely 220 tumor regions, 62 to 65 matched nontumor lung samples and 56 PBMC samples. A strong correlation was found between TCR transcript counts in tumor regions and a T cell transcriptional module score from matched bulk RNA-seq. In non-small cell lung cancer, the study made a quantitative comparison of TCR alpha and beta repertoires among multiple tumor regions, matched nontumor lung and blood. In the raw uncorrected reads, each unique combination of TCR and UMI appeared more than ten times on average. Points the paper makes about the study in general: Estimated TCR-seq coverage of tumor T cells was only around 7.1% for alpha chains and approximately 12% for beta chains. The count of ubiquitous expanded TCRs correlated with the count of ubiquitous nonsynonymous mutations, and the count of regional expanded TCRs correlated with the count of regional nonsynonymous mutations. The number of expanded intratumoral alpha and beta TCRs correlated with the tumor nonsynonymous mutation count. Confirming at a functional level the hypothesis that regional TCRs recognize regional mutations was considered to require additional single-cell paired TCR alpha and beta sequencing.

From its cysteine to its phenylalanine, the CDR3 spans 15 amino acids. Left in the record is the CDR3 DNA by itself, 45 bases read in frame from the first base. The germline ends are 12 bases apart after V is trimmed by 3 bases and J by 1 base. CDR1 and CDR2 were assigned from the germline V gene as SGHTA and FQGNSA. The library was produced with 5' RACE. The instrument was a NextSeq 500. The TCR library protocol attached a unique molecular identifier to each TCR cDNA molecule to allow correction of PCR and sequencing errors. Under the source paper's analysis protocol: Decombinator tools were used for TCR identification, UMI-based error correction and CDR3 extraction. Expanded TCRs were defined as those above a frequency of 2 per 1,000, corresponding to the top 1% of the tumor frequency distribution. Expanded tumor TCRs statistically deemed absent (corrected P<0.05) from at least one tumor region were classed as regional, and all other expanded tumor TCRs were classed as ubiquitous. Rényi diversity was computed with the R vegan package after subsampling each repertoire 100 times to 5,000 TCRs. CDR3 similarity networks were built from amino acid triplet string-kernel similarity, connecting CDR3s with pairwise similarity above 0.82. Clones were called with MiXCR by TCRdb after fastp trimmed the public reads at Q25, and only in-frame beta chains were retained. Identical CDR3 proteins give one entry, which carries the most common genes and DNA. The V and J calls come from TCRdb's annotation, not from the publication. The sample table contains approximately 11,000 distinct CDR3 sequences; only one count was recorded for 4% to 6% of them. The ten largest clones capture 9.5% to 15% of the sample.

According to the study, the label for this sample's time point signals: sample taken at primary tumor resection. Donors were 72 patients with early-stage, untreated non-small cell lung cancer from the lung TRACERx cohort. Whole RNA extracted from tumor and nontumor lung tissue, or from cryopreserved PBMC samples, was used for TCR sequencing without cell sorting. Only patients for whom sufficient RNA was available from at least two tumor regions were selected for TCR sequencing. Before selection, tumor and adjacent nontumor lung specimens were reviewed by a lung pathologist. This receptor was obtained from a male donor with early-stage non-small cell lung cancer. Source: lung tumor tissue, taken at surgery. This chain joins TRBV7-2 to TRBJ2-5; the D region possibly corresponds to TRBD2 (6 bases align). The CDR3 protein: CASSFQGGIQETQYF. Read as DNA, the sequence is TGTGCCAGCAGCTTTCAAGGAGGGATCCAAGAGACCCAGTACTTC.